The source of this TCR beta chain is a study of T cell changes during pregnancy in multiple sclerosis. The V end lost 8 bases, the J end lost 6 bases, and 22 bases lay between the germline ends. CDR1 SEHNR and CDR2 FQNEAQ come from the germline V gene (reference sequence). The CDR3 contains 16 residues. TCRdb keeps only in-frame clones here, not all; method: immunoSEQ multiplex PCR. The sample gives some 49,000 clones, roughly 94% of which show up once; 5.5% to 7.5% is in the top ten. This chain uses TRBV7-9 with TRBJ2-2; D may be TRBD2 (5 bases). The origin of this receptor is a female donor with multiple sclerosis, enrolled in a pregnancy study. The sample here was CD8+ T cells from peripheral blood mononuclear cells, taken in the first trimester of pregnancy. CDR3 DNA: TGTGCCAGCCGCGTGAGTTCTTTGAGAGGGCCCGGGGAGCTGTTTTTT. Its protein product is CASRVSSLRGPGELFF.